This record covers a single T cell receptor beta chain. Total RNA (around 0.45 ug) served as template for TCR beta cDNA synthesis primed by a constant-region primer. Libraries covering TCR beta were generated through three nested multiplex PCR rounds (using a slightly modified ARM-PCR). The first two PCR rounds used TRBV1-TRBV30 forward primers with a C-beta reverse primer, roughly 11 cycles each. Using its own MiXCR run on the multiplex PCR reads, TCRdb lists one record per CDR3 protein. The repertoire has 330,000 or so distinct CDR3 sequences, almost 65% of them found once; the top ten carry about 6.1%. The CDR3 loop spans 12 amino acids. The V gene lost 7 bases and the J gene lost 4 bases, with 11 bases spanning the gap. Germline CDR1 and CDR2: SGHAT and FQNNGV. The source of the blood RNA was unsorted whole blood, and germline DNA was extracted as well. This sample was included in a study of tumor-infiltrating lymphocytes in primary liver carcinoma. Study-wide context: Donors underwent surgery for histopathologically diagnosed primary liver carcinoma.

Sequencing was performed on peripheral blood. The chain uses TRBV11-2 and TRBJ2-7; D remains unclear. This receptor was obtained from a man aged 35 to 55 with primary liver carcinoma and hepatitis B virus infection. The CDR3 protein is CASNESGYEQYF. The CDR3 bases are TGTGCCAGCAACGAAAGTGGTTACGAGCAGTACTTC.